This T cell receptor (beta chain) was observed in a study of cytomegalovirus exposure and HLA in healthy donors. General study points: Investigators reported 164 TCR beta chains as tied to cytomegalovirus. A classifier reportedly called cytomegalovirus status with high sensitivity and specificity. It was found in a later analysis that first-cohort TCR clusters tended to co-occur in the 90 to 150 validation repertoires.

Profiled with immunoSEQ multiplex PCR; TCRdb holds only in-frame clones, not every one. The profile shows 80,000 to 100,000 clones, roughly 90% of them singletons. A remark on this clone: What it binds is unknown.

Germline V gene data show CDR1 as LNHNV and CDR2 as YYDKDF (reference sequence). CDR3 size: 17 residues. Germline trimming cut 1 base from V and 4 bases from J; bases unmatched to any gene: 12. The rearrangement links TRBV15 to TRBJ2-5, with TRBD2 identical over 7 bases. This receptor was taken from a young man in good health and CMV-seropositive. Material for sequencing was PBMCs. CDR3 sequence: CATSRGEGRAWGETQYF. The CDR3 DNA follows: TGTGCCACCAGCAGAGGGGAGGGTCGTGCTTGGGGAGAGACCCAGTACTTC.